Here is one T cell receptor (beta chain) with its context. The specificity of this receptor is unknown. The record has no base qualities; no much larger clone is one base away. For repertoire sequencing, the TCR beta CDR3 regions were amplified from RNA transcripts. The first round of RT-PCR was done with HTBI primers and the Qiagen OneStep RT-PCR kit, and was followed by a second round of multiplex PCR, then size selection and purification. Libraries were sequenced on an Illumina HiSeq2000 using paired-end 100 bp reads. Concerning the study's data processing: SOAPnuke was used to process the reads, removing any read that contained adapters or uncalled bases, had a mean Phred below 15, or lacked an exact match to the constant primer or identifier. COPE v1.2.5 was used to merge high-quality paired reads. Each unique nucleotide sequence was treated as a clonotype, and MiTCR v1.1 was used to align the clonotypes to the IMGT TRB V, D and J references. Analysis was restricted to V-J combinations with a frequency above 0.0001, which covered over 98% of repertoires. For each V-J combination, a TCR clonal expansion and chaos score was defined as F50 clonal expansion divided by the chaos observed in the TCRdist matrix. Features were reduced by Welch's t-statistics and random forest to over 10 V-J combinations, which fed a naive Bayes classifier. Thyroid-blood repertoire similarity was quantified with the Morisita-Horn index. TCRdb reanalyzed the raw reads on its own, using fastp at Q25 for trimming and MiXCR for clone calling, and kept in-frame beta chains. Merged by CDR3 protein, the rows form single entries marked with the most common genes and DNA. The V and J calls here are based on TCRdb, not the publication. The sample records 650,000 to 900,000 distinct CDR3 sequences, roughly two fifths of which are singletons. Of the sample, about 40% is held by the ten largest clones.

This specimen comes from a study of Graves' ophthalmopathy and Graves' hyperthyroidism (dated by TCRdb to 2016 to 2019). Context from the whole study: Peripheral blood samples were taken at the time of initial diagnosis, before any treatment was given. The study used TCR beta repertoire signatures to distinguish Graves' ophthalmopathy from Graves' hyperthyroidism and to predict progression to ophthalmopathy. In total, 135 blood samples were TCR-sequenced: 40 to 45 ophthalmopathy, some 75 hyperthyroidism and some 17 hyperthyroidism-to-ophthalmopathy patients. To explore V-J signatures that separate ophthalmopathy from hyperthyroidism, a discovery set of 95 to 100 patients was enrolled, consisting of fewer than 45 with ophthalmopathy and roughly 57 with stable hyperthyroidism. The independent validation cohort included under 20 hyperthyroidism patients plus 17 patients who later progressed from hyperthyroidism to ophthalmopathy. T-cell repertoires of thyroid tissue and blood were compared in six or seven hyperthyroidism patients. After sampling, hyperthyroidism patients received methimazole starting at 30 mg daily, and ophthalmopathy patients received high-dose intravenous methylprednisolone.

Ophthalmopathy patients had moderately to severely active disease, Clinical Activity Score of at least 3, NOSPECS grade of at least 4, and disease duration under 3 months. Patients with other autoimmune diseases, uncontrolled infections, pregnancy or lactation were excluded from the study. Clinical symptoms, serum thyroxine, TRAb, thyroid ultrasound and orbital computed tomography were used for diagnosis. Ficoll-Paque density gradient centrifugation was used to isolate PBMCs from approximately 10 ml of fresh peripheral blood. Trizol reagent was used to extract the total RNA, and its quality was then checked on an Agilent 2100 Bioanalyzer. Taken from cysteine to phenylalanine, the CDR3 has 18 residues. Just CDR3 DNA is preserved here, 54 bases in frame from base 1. CDR1 and CDR2, per the germline V gene (reference sequence), are DFQATT and SNEGSKA. The germline V and J ends show losses of 1 base and 2 bases respectively, and no gene match explains 11 bases of the junction.

Results and caveats for the whole study, not just this receptor: No statistical method was used to predetermine the sample size, and group allocation was not hidden from the investigators. The 13-signature model separated ophthalmopathy from stable hyperthyroidism with 85% to 90% sensitivity and 81.08% specificity in cross-validation, and 80%/75% in the test set. In validation, the model predicted ophthalmopathy progression with about 70% sensitivity and approximately 78% specificity; roughly 11 predicted patients were CT-confirmed with GO in a median of approximately six months. Among expanded thyroid clonotypes with frequency above 0.001, most also showed up in blood, which suggests that blood repertoires may reflect the thyroid immune response.

This receptor was obtained from an adult man with Graves' ophthalmopathy. This chain joins TRBV20-1 to TRBJ2-6; 7 middle bases align to TRBD1. The source material was peripheral blood. The CDR3 protein sequence reads: CSARGFRGLGTGANVLTF. The bases read TGCAGTGCTAGAGGATTTAGGGGGCTCGGGACTGGGGCCAACGTCCTGACTTTC.